Each of the 18 T cell receptor beta chains below was sequenced from the same sample in a study of T cells in Graves' hyperthyroidism and ophthalmopathy. Template material for amplifying TCR beta CDR3 regions consisted of RNA transcripts. HTBI primers were used for first-round RT-PCR of the TCR CDR3. TCRdb passed the multiplex PCR reads through MiXCR, listing each CDR3 protein once. The sample holds almost 500,000 distinct CDR3 sequences; roughly 22% are singletons and the top ten take roughly 49%. Sequenced material: blood. Receptor source: a woman between 70 and 85 years old with Graves' ophthalmopathy.

This clonotype was counted between two and nine times. This chain links TRBV7-9 with TRBJ2-1; 9 bases map to TRBD1. The V gene end was trimmed by 6 bases and the J gene end by 7 bases; junction bases not matched to a gene: 4. The CDR3 is 13 residues long. Germline V gene sequence: CDR1 SEHNR, CDR2 FQNEAQ (reference sequence). Here the CDR3 DNA reads TGTGCCAGCAGATCGGGACAGGGTAATGAGCAGTTCTTC. This gives the protein CASRSGQGNEQFF.

This clonotype has more than one count but fewer than ten. The rearrangement joins TRBV3-1 to TRBJ2-3; the D call may be TRBD1 or TRBD2 (6 bases each). Germline-derived CDR1 and CDR2 are LGHDT and YNNKEL (reference sequence). The CDR3 is made up of 21 amino acids. Trimming removed 4 bases from V and 0 bases from J, with 29 bases in between. CDR3 loop: CASSPGGGLLGTGASTDTQYF. Written as DNA, the CDR3 is TGTGCCAGCAGCCCAGGAGGGGGACTCCTAGGTACCGGGGCTAGCACAGATACGCAGTATTTT.

The CDR3 protein is CASSYGPGQPQHF. The CDR3 region has the DNA TGTGCCAGCAGTTATGGTCCCGGGCAGCCCCAGCATTTT. The rearrangement links TRBV6-2 or TRBV6-3 to TRBJ1-5; D gene uncertain. Per germline, CDR1 MNHEY and CDR2 SVGEGT. The CDR3 consists of 13 residues. With 3 bases removed from V and 7 bases from J, the gap between germline ends came to 10 bases.

This clonotype was detected a few times. The chain recombines TRBV7-8 with TRBJ2-2, with TRBD2 matching over 7 bases. V lost 5 bases to trimming and J lost 4 bases; unmatched junction nucleotides: 10. This CDR3 has 16 amino acids. CDR1 is SGHVS, CDR2 FQNEAQ, per germline. CDR3 in DNA: TGTGCCAGCAGCCCTACCGGGACTACTATCACCGGGGAGCTGTTTTTT. This gives the protein CASSPTGTTITGELFF. The whole variable domain, filled in from reference TRBV7-8 and TRBJ2-2, reads GAGVSQSPRYKVAKRGQDVALRCDPISGHVSLFWYQQALGQGPEFLTYFQNEAQLDKSGLPSDRFFAERPEGSVSTLKIQRTQQEDSAVYLCASSPTGTTITGELFFGEGSRLTVL.

There are a few counts of this clonotype. The chain recombines TRBV18 with TRBJ2-2; a possible D gene is TRBD1 (6 bases). The CDR3 length is 15 residues. V lost 5 bases to trimming and J lost 3 bases, with 13 bases between them. CDR1 and CDR2 (germline): KGHSH, LQKENI. CDR3 nucleotides: TGTGCCAGCTCATCAGTACAGGGTTACACCGGGGAGCTGTTTTTT. Amino acid sequence: CASSSVQGYTGELFF.

This clonotype has a handful of counts. This sequence joins TRBV9 and TRBJ2-2; D perhaps matches TRBD1 (5 bases). V lost 4 bases and J 6 bases, leaving 13 bases between the germline ends. The CDR3 has 14 amino acids. Germline loops: CDR1 SGDLS, CDR2 YYNGEE. As DNA, the CDR3 is TGTGCCAGCAGCTTGTCAGGGTACCCCGGGGAGCTGTTTTTT. This sequence encodes CASSLSGYPGELFF.

In its sample, this clonotype was seen a few times. The chain links TRBV2 to TRBJ1-4; D unclear. The CDR3 loop spans 14 amino acids. Germline V gives CDR1 SNHLY, CDR2 FYNNEI. Trimming left V 6 bases short and J 1 base short, with 9 bases between. The CDR3 nucleotides read TGTGCCAGCAGGCCGACGGTAACTAATGAAAAACTGTTTTTT. This codes for CASRPTVTNEKLFF.

This clonotype has at least ten counts. The chain has TRBV20-1 and TRBJ1-5; possible D gene TRBD1, 6 bases. The CDR3 extends over 14 amino acids. Trimming shortened V by 6 bases and J by 2 bases, and 14 bases separated the two germline ends. Germline V gene sequence: CDR1 DFQATT, CDR2 SNEGSKA (reference sequence). The DNA of the CDR3 is TGCAGTGCGACCCCCGGGACACGCAATCAGCCCCAGCATTTT. The encoded protein is CSATPGTRNQPQHF.

This chain joins TRBV20-1 and TRBJ1-6, with D tentatively TRBD1 (6 bases). The V gene's germline CDR1 is DFQATT and CDR2 SNEGSKA (reference sequence). With 5 bases removed from V and 8 bases from J, the gap between germline ends came to 19 bases. This CDR3 is built from 15 residues. The CDR3 reads CSAPNEGGFDSPLHF. The CDR3 region has the DNA TGCAGTGCTCCTAACGAGGGGGGCTTTGATTCACCCCTCCACTTT.

This clonotype was found a few times. The rearrangement uses TRBV7-2 and TRBJ2-7; TRBD1 might be the D (6 bases). The germline V gene has CDR1 SGHTA and CDR2 FQGNSA. The CDR3 is 15 amino acids. V dropped 4 bases and J dropped 4 bases, with 17 bases sitting between them. In DNA form, the CDR3 reads TGTGCCAGCAGCTATACGCAGGGGTATGGGTACGAGCAGTACTTC. Protein: CASSYTQGYGYEQYF.

This clonotype occurred many times. J is TRBJ1-1 and V is TRBV12-3 or TRBV12-4; no definite D call. There are 13 residues in the CDR3. With 1 base removed from V and 4 bases from J, the gap between germline ends came to 7 bases. CDR3 sequence reads: CASSLGAGTEAFF. CDR3 in DNA: TGTGCCAGCAGTTTAGGTGCCGGCACTGAAGCTTTCTTT.

V usage is TRBV24-1 and J usage is TRBJ2-3; TRBD2 agrees at 7 bases. Germline assignment: CDR1 KGHDR and CDR2 SFDVKD. This CDR3 is built from 12 residues. J gave up 6 bases and V 6 bases, and 2 bases lay outside the gene matches. CDR3 sequence: CATSSGMDTQYF. As DNA, the CDR3 is TGTGCCACCAGTAGCGGGATGGATACGCAGTATTTT.

The chain carries TRBV7-3 and TRBJ2-1; 12 bases map to TRBD2. The germline V gene encodes CDR1 SGHTA and CDR2 FQGTGA. With 2 bases clipped from V and 8 bases from J, the junction kept 4 bases outside the gene matches. The CDR3 is 15 residues long. CDR3 protein: CASSLASGRVDEQFF. For the CDR3, the DNA is TGTGCCAGCAGCTTAGCTAGCGGGAGGGTAGATGAGCAGTTCTTC. The variable domain in full, completed from reference TRBV7-3 and TRBJ2-1, reads GAGVSQTPSNKVTEKGKYVELRCDPISGHTALYWYRQSLGQGPEFLIYFQGTGAADDSGLPNDRFFAVRPEGSVSTLKIQRTERGDSAVYLCASSLASGRVDEQFFGPGTRLTVL.

The table lists this clonotype with a few counts. The chain carries TRBV11-3 and TRBJ2-1; D is undetermined. The CDR3 extends over 13 amino acids. The germline V and J ends were trimmed by 5 bases and 5 bases, with 10 bases remaining between them. Per the germline V gene, CDR1 is SGHNT and CDR2 is YENEEA. The CDR3 spells CASSLTANNEQFF. CDR3 nucleotide sequence: TGTGCCAGCAGCCTCACAGCGAACAATGAGCAGTTCTTC. Complete variable domain (other parts from reference TRBV11-3 and TRBJ2-1): EAGVVQSPRYKIIEKKQPVAFWCNPISGHNTLYWYLQNLGQGPELLIRYENEEAVDDSQLPKDRFSAERLKGVDSTLKIQPAELGDSAVYLCASSLTANNEQFFGPGTRLTVL.

The chain combines TRBV5-6 with TRBJ2-7, with 7 bases identical to TRBD1. CDR1 and CDR2 from the germline V gene are SGHDT and YYEEEE. The CDR3 runs 13 residues. With 4 bases clipped from V and 2 bases from J, the junction kept 3 bases outside the gene matches. CDR3 loop: CASSVGQAYEQYF. The DNA for the CDR3 is TGTGCCAGCAGCGTTGGACAGGCCTACGAGCAGTACTTC. The variable domain in full, completed from reference TRBV5-6 and TRBJ2-7, reads DAGVTQSPTHLIKTRGQQVTLRCSPKSGHDTVSWYQQALGQGPQFIFQYYEEEERQRGNFPDRFSGHQFPNYSSELNVNALLLGDSALYLCASSVGQAYEQYFGPGTRLTVT.

A few counts support this clonotype. This rearrangement joins TRBV20-1 to TRBJ1-2; 11 nucleotides line up with TRBD1. The germline V gene encodes CDR1 DFQATT and CDR2 SNEGSKA (reference sequence). Trimming removed 6 bases from V and 4 bases from J; junction bases left unmatched: 10. CDR3 length: 15 amino acids. The CDR3 protein is CSATLPGTGGYGYTF. CDR3 nucleotides: TGCAGTGCCACACTTCCGGGGACAGGGGGCTATGGCTACACCTTC.

The chain combines TRBV5-1 with TRBJ2-3; 12 bases agree with TRBD2. This CDR3 comprises 19 residues. Losses at the gene ends were 0 bases for V and 6 bases for J; bases not matched to a gene: 14. CDR1 and CDR2 from the germline V gene are SGHRS and YFSETQ. For the CDR3, the DNA is TGCGCCAGCAGCTTGGTCCTACGGACTAGCGGGAACAGTCTCGATACGCAGTATTTT. This sequence encodes CASSLVLRTSGNSLDTQYF.

Ten or more counts support this clonotype. The V gene is TRBV18, the J gene TRBJ2-7; 7 nucleotides align to TRBD1. The junction had 10 bases not matched to a gene; V was cut back by 2 bases and J by 6 bases. Germline loops: CDR1 KGHSH, CDR2 LQKENI. The CDR3 loop spans 15 amino acids. The CDR3 nucleotides read TGTGCCAGCTCACCATTTAACAGGGGAGTCGGCGAGCAGTACTTC. Protein product: CASSPFNRGVGEQYF.